The 8 T cell receptor beta chains below were found in one sample sequenced in a study of spatial heterogeneity in lung cancer. Notes on the study in general: Expanded intratumoral alpha and beta TCR counts tracked tumor mutation counts.

Each CDR3 protein is one row after TCRdb ran MiXCR on the 5' RACE reads. This repertoire shows thousands of distinct CDR3 sequences, roughly 8% found once; its top ten account for approximately 4%. Their antigen targets remain unknown. As for time point: sample taken at primary tumor resection. Sequences were derived from lung tumor tissue, sampled at surgery. These receptors were taken from a male donor with early-stage non-small cell lung cancer.

This clonotype has more than one count but fewer than ten. The chain couples TRBV11-2 to TRBJ2-1, with no clear D. V lost 2 bases and J lost 8, with 10 bases in between. Germline CDR1 is SGHAT and CDR2 is FQNNGV. This CDR3 contains 13 residues. DNA for the CDR3: TGTGCCAGCAGCTTAAGGCGCAGCGATGAGCAGTTCTTC. This gives the protein CASSLRRSDEQFF. The complete variable domain, with remaining parts taken from reference TRBV11-2 and TRBJ2-1, reads EAGVAQSPRYKIIEKRQSVAFWCNPISGHATLYWYQQILGQGPKLLIQFQNNGVVDDSQLPKDRFSAERLKGVDSTLKIQPAKLEDSAVYLCASSLRRSDEQFFGPGTRLTVL.

Ten or more counts support this clonotype. The V call is TRBV6-6, the J call TRBJ2-5; D unclear. The germline V gene has CDR1 MNHNY and CDR2 SVGAGI (reference sequence). V lost 0 bases, J lost 2 bases, and 13 bases lay in between. The CDR3 is 16 residues long. The CDR3 region has the DNA TGTGCCAGCAGTTACTCAAGAACGATCGCGCAAGAGACCCAGTACTTC. This gives the protein CASSYSRTIAQETQYF.

This clonotype occurred many times. This chain uses TRBV2 with TRBJ1-2, with D possibly TRBD1 on 6 matching bases. V shed 5 bases and J shed 8 bases, with 12 bases lying between them. The CDR3 totals 12 residues. Germline values: CDR1 SNHLY, CDR2 FYNNEI. The CDR3 DNA follows: TGTGCCAGCAGTCCGGGGGCGAGGGGCTACACCTTC. Protein product: CASSPGARGYTF.

By share, this clonotype ranks as medium-sized. The chain has TRBV5-6 and TRBJ2-5; 7 bases map to TRBD2. The J segment lost 13 bases and the V segment lost 3 bases, leaving 12 bases of the junction unmatched. The CDR3 spans 13 residues. Germline lookup yields CDR1 SGHDT and CDR2 YYEEEE. CDR3 nucleotides: TGTGCCAGCAGCTCAACCGCCGCGGGACTAATGTACTTC. Its protein is CASSSTAAGLMYF. The full variable domain, with the rest looked up from reference TRBV5-6 and TRBJ2-5, is DAGVTQSPTHLIKTRGQQVTLRCSPKSGHDTVSWYQQALGQGPQFIFQYYEEEERQRGNFPDRFSGHQFPNYSSELNVNALLLGDSALYLCASSSTAAGLMYFGPGTRLLVL.

Ten or more counts support this clonotype. The chain links TRBV20-1 to TRBJ2-1; 11 nucleotides match TRBD2. The V and J ends lost 2 bases and 6 bases, in that order; junction bases with no gene match: 6. The CDR3 is 15 residues long. Germline CDR1 and CDR2: DFQATT and SNEGSKA (reference sequence). The CDR3 region has the DNA TGCAGTGCTAGATCCATTCTAGCGGGAGGCAATGAGCAGTTCTTC. This sequence encodes CSARSILAGGNEQFF.

This clonotype is labeled large. The genes are TRBV9 and TRBJ1-2; D unresolved. CDR3 length: 14 amino acids. The germline CDR1 and CDR2 sequences are SGDLS and YYNGEE. V dropped 4 bases and J dropped 1 base, with 11 bases sitting between them. CDR3 nucleotides: TGTGCCAGCAGCATCCGGACGGATAACTATGGCTACACCTTC. It codes for CASSIRTDNYGYTF.

This clonotype was recorded many times. The chain recombines TRBV5-1 with TRBJ2-3; TRBD1 might be the D (7 bases). Trimming removed 4 bases at V and 3 bases at J, with 21 bases between. This CDR3 has 17 residues. CDR1 is SGHRS and CDR2 is YFSETQ in the germline V gene. The CDR3 here is CASSPKRDSGGTDTQYF. DNA for the CDR3: TGCGCCAGCAGCCCGAAGAGGGACAGTGGGGGGACAGATACGCAGTATTTT. The full variable domain, completed using reference TRBV5-1 and TRBJ2-3, is KAGVTQTPRYLIKTRGQQVTLSCSPISGHRSVSWYQQTPGQGLQFLFEYFSETQRNKGNFPGRFSGRQFSNSRSEMNVSTLELGDSALYLCASSPKRDSGGTDTQYFGPGTRLTVL.

This clonotype is judged medium-sized. The chain couples TRBV6-2 or TRBV6-3 to TRBJ1-4, with a possible D match to TRBD1 (5 bases). This CDR3 region has 16 residues. Germline V lookup: CDR1 MNHEY, CDR2 SVGEGT. V shed 6 bases and J shed 1 base, with 15 bases lying between them. In nucleotides, the CDR3 is TGTGCCAGCAGACATGGGACGGACCAAACTAATGAAAAACTGTTTTTT. It yields the protein CASRHGTDQTNEKLFF.